There are a few counts of the clone carrying this T cell receptor (beta chain). Its cognate antigen is unknown. The PCR made use of 60 Vbeta and 13 Jbeta primers. TCRdb keeps only in-frame clones here, not all; method: immunoSEQ multiplex PCR. The top ten hold roughly 0.31% of the sample, which has around 260,000 clones, 75% to 90% seen once. The entry originates in a study of cytomegalovirus exposure and HLA in healthy donors. Findings of the study overall: Rates of TCR association differed by HLA locus in a later analysis, with DRB1 highest and HLA-C lowest. High specificity and sensitivity for cytomegalovirus status were reported for the classifier. Trimming of TCR beta V- and J-genes showed a link, identified in a later analysis, to a missense DCLRE1C variant.

V lost 3 bases and J 0 bases, leaving 7 bases between the germline ends. CDR3 length: 14 residues. CDR1 is LNHDA, CDR2 SQIVND, per germline (reference sequence). The sample was PBMCs. The TCR sequence derives from a girl aged 2 to 9 in good health and CMV-seronegative. The chain has TRBV19 and TRBJ2-3, with D unclear. CDR3 loop: CASSIRLSTDTQYF. In nucleotides, the CDR3 is TGTGCCAGTAGTATCCGACTGAGCACAGATACGCAGTATTTT.